This T cell receptor (beta chain) was sequenced during a study of blood T cells in healthy people across ages. The donors, all healthy, were Caucasians living in Russia, aged roughly 6 to 100. Samples each yielded at least 5.5 micrograms of total RNA. The CDR3 is 19 residues long. The junction had 9 bases not matched to a gene; V was cut back by 1 base and J by 0 bases. The V gene's germline CDR1 is LGHNT and CDR2 FRNRAP. There are many counts of this clonotype. A sample-barcoded 5' primer and a J-beta primer mix were used in a second PCR of about 7 to 12 cycles. Each TCR beta cDNA got a 12-nucleotide random molecular identifier. TCRdb reprocessed the 5' RACE reads via MiXCR and lists one record per CDR3 protein. The sample has hundreds of thousands of distinct CDR3 sequences; 32% are singletons.

The material sequenced was blood. This chain joins TRBV12-5 and TRBJ2-7, with 13 bases that match TRBD2. This clonotype was obtained from a woman aged 80 or older in good health. Here the CDR3 reads CASGLATGTSGAFSYEQYF. The CDR3 nucleotides read TGTGCTAGTGGTTTGGCCACCGGGACTAGCGGGGCGTTCTCCTACGAGCAGTACTTC.